This is a list of T cell receptor beta chains from one sample in a study of cytomegalovirus exposure and HLA in healthy donors. Sequencing was performed with immunoSEQ multiplex PCR; in TCRdb, only in-frame clones are kept and a portion is missing. The table has a few hundred thousand clones, 77% seen once; the top ten hold less than 3%. The material sequenced was PBMCs. These receptors were obtained from a woman aged 55-70 years in good health and CMV-seropositive. Both conserved end residues are part of each CDR3. Fields, in order: clone size, V gene, CDR3 length, D gene, J gene, CDR3 protein, CDR3 DNA. A D gene is named only where the DNA matches it firmly. Size is stated for part of the rows, as once, few or many counts, or as a class when the clone is expanded.

>.|TRBV28|16|TRBD2|TRBJ2-1
CASSSPVAGSYNEQFF
TGTGCCAGCAGTTCCCCGGTAGCGGGGTCCTACAATGAGCAGTTCTTC
>once|TRBV11-2|14|.|TRBJ1-5
CASSLNNPNQPQHF
TGTGCCAGCAGCTTAAACAACCCCAATCAGCCCCAGCATTTT
>.|TRBV5-1|14|.|TRBJ1-2
CASSASGANYGYTF
TGCGCCAGCAGCGCGTCAGGGGCGAACTATGGCTACACCTTC
>.|TRBV5-1|15|.|TRBJ1-4
CASSITTSLGGKLFF
TGCGCCAGCAGCATAACAACCTCTCTGGGGGGAAAACTGTTTTTT
>.|TRBV11-1|13|TRBD1|TRBJ2-1
CASSSQGANEQFF
TGTGCCAGCAGCTCACAGGGGGCTAATGAGCAGTTCTTC
>few|TRBV6-1|12|.|TRBJ1-2
CASSGGGVGYTF
TGTGCCAGCAGTGGAGGGGGGGTTGGCTACACCTTC
>once|TRBV5-1|13|.|TRBJ1-5
CASSLSPGQPQHF
TGCGCCAGCAGCTTATCCCCAGGGCAGCCCCAGCATTTT
>.|TRBV15|14|.|TRBJ1-2
CATSGGGVMSGYTF
TGTGCCACCAGCGGCGGGGGCGTGATGAGTGGCTACACCTTC
>few|TRBV9|16|TRBD2|TRBJ2-3
CASSLTLAGSTDAQYF
TGTGCCAGCAGCTTAACACTAGCGGGGTCCACAGATGCGCAGTATTTT
>.|TRBV5-4|16|TRBD1|TRBJ2-2
CASSTRQGALDGELFF
TGTGCCAGCAGCACCCGACAGGGGGCGCTTGACGGGGAGCTGTTTTTT
>.|TRBV28|15|.|TRBJ2-5
CASSFPRQGQETQYF
TGTGCCAGCAGTTTCCCCCGGCAGGGCCAAGAGACCCAGTACTTC
>.|TRBV6-1|11|TRBD1|TRBJ1-2
CAIGQGYGYTF
TGTGCCATTGGACAGGGCTATGGCTACACCTTC
>.|TRBV4-1|17|TRBD1|TRBJ2-2
CASSQGRNRGRTGELFF
TGCGCCAGCAGCCAAGGGAGAAACAGGGGGCGTACCGGGGAGCTGTTTTTT
>.|TRBV5-1|14|TRBD2|TRBJ2-7
CASSLGTSGDEQYF
TGCGCCAGCAGCTTGGGGACTAGCGGCGACGAGCAGTACTTC
>.|TRBV18|15|TRBD1|TRBJ1-2
CASSPRGDRGHGYTF
TGTGCCAGCTCACCACGCGGGGACAGGGGACACGGCTACACCTTC
>.|TRBV14|15|.|TRBJ2-1
CASSQASARGDEQFF
TGTGCCAGCAGCCAAGCTAGCGCACGAGGGGATGAGCAGTTCTTC
>.|TRBV10-1|16|TRBD2|TRBJ2-1
CASSEDAGGPYNEQFF
TGCGCCAGCAGTGAGGATGCGGGGGGGCCCTACAATGAGCAGTTCTTC
>.|TRBV28|16|TRBD1|TRBJ2-5
CASQGGGQGHGETQYF
TGTGCCAGCCAGGGGGGGGGACAGGGACACGGGGAGACCCAGTACTTC
>.|TRBV7-2|14|TRBD1|TRBJ1-2
CASSPGTANYGYTF
TGTGCCAGCAGCCCAGGGACAGCTAACTATGGCTACACCTTC
>.|TRBV20-1|11|.|TRBJ2-7
CSARDYYEQYF
TGCAGTGCTAGAGACTACTACGAGCAGTACTTC
>.|TRBV18|15|.|TRBJ2-3
CASSPPGPSTDTQYF
TGTGCCAGCTCACCTCCAGGTCCTAGCACAGATACGCAGTATTTT
>few|TRBV6-5|16|TRBD1|TRBJ1-3
CASSYSSTGAGNTIYF
TGTGCCAGCAGTTACTCGAGTACAGGGGCTGGAAACACCATATATTTT
>.|TRBV27|14|.|TRBJ2-2
CASTPGQNTGELFF
TGTGCCAGCACCCCGGGACAGAACACCGGGGAGCTGTTTTTT
>.|TRBV18|14|.|TRBJ1-5
CASSPVYSNQPQHF
TGTGCCAGCTCACCAGTTTATAGCAATCAGCCCCAGCATTTT
>.|TRBV9|14|TRBD2|TRBJ2-3
CASSLGLAGDTQYF
TGTGCCAGCAGCCTAGGACTAGCTGGAGATACGCAGTATTTT
>few|TRBV19|15|.|TRBJ2-7
CASSIRLESSYEQYF
TGTGCCAGTAGTATACGGCTGGAGAGCTCCTACGAGCAGTACTTC
>once|TRBV9|15|.|TRBJ2-3
CASSVGRARTDTQYF
TGTGCCAGCAGCGTTGGGCGGGCGCGCACAGATACGCAGTATTTT
>.|TRBV7-7|13|.|TRBJ2-5
CASSLERGETQYF
TGTGCCAGCAGCTTAGAACGAGGGGAGACCCAGTACTTC
>.|TRBV5-1|15|.|TRBJ2-7
CASSLEPGVGVEQYF
TGCGCCAGCAGCTTGGAACCGGGGGTTGGCGTGGAGCAGTACTTC
>.|TRBV4-1|19|TRBD2|TRBJ2-2
CASSQEIGQRGGLTGELFF
TGCGCCAGCAGCCAAGAAATCGGCCAGCGGGGGGGCTTGACCGGGGAGCTGTTTTTT
>.|TRBV15|15|TRBD1|TRBJ1-5
CATSRAQGANQPQHF
TGTGCCACCAGCAGAGCACAGGGGGCTAATCAGCCCCAGCATTTT
>few|TRBV6-5|13|TRBD1|TRBJ1-2
CASSPRDRDGYTF
TGTGCCAGCAGTCCCCGGGACAGGGATGGCTACACCTTC
>.|TRBV19|17|TRBD1|TRBJ2-6
CASRPGTGFSGANVLTF
TGTGCCAGTAGACCCGGGACAGGGTTCTCTGGGGCCAACGTCCTGACTTTC
>once|TRBV25-1|13|.|TRBJ1-5
CASSSGGDGPQHF
TGTGCCAGCAGCAGTGGAGGGGATGGACCCCAGCATTTT
>.|TRBV28|17|TRBD1|TRBJ1-2
CASSLWTGTLVFYGYTF
TGTGCCAGCAGTTTATGGACAGGGACGCTAGTATTCTATGGCTACACCTTC
>.|TRBV10-3|12|.|TRBJ1-1
CAISNSGTEAFF
TGTGCCATCAGCAACAGTGGTACTGAAGCTTTCTTT
>.|TRBV10-2|13|TRBD2|TRBJ2-5
CASRLAGGDSQYF
TGCGCCAGCAGACTAGCGGGGGGGGACTCCCAGTACTTC
>.|TRBV9|15|TRBD2|TRBJ2-1
CASSPSSGGANEQFF
TGTGCCAGCAGCCCTTCTAGCGGGGGGGCCAATGAGCAGTTCTTC
>.|TRBV5-1|15|TRBD1|TRBJ2-1
CASSSGQGNVNEQFF
TGCGCCAGCAGCTCGGGACAGGGAAATGTCAATGAGCAGTTCTTC